What follows are 30 T cell receptor beta chains derived from one specimen sequenced in a study of tumor and adjacent non-tumor tissue in lung cancer. Three rounds of nested PCR, following a modified ARM-PCR protocol, produced the TCRbeta library. A single record per CDR3 protein comes from TCRdb applying MiXCR to the multiplex PCR reads. The sample carries 48,000 or so distinct CDR3 sequences, roughly 60% recorded once. No cell sorting was done before RNA was extracted from the tissue. The normal lung tissue was taken more than 3 cm from the tumor edge. Sample: distant non-tumor lung tissue. All receptors derive from a woman in her seventies with non-small cell lung cancer.

The genes are TRBV14 and TRBJ2-7; D ambiguous. The length of the CDR3 is 12 residues. The germline gives CDR1 SGHDN, CDR2 FVKESK. Trimming left V 2 bases short and J 3 bases short, with 5 bases between. CDR3 DNA: TGTGCCAGCAGCCAAAGTCGCTACGAGCAGTACGTC. Protein: CASSQSRYEQYV.

Regarding this clonotype: An end of the junction does not agree with germline; a read error may underlie this. The gene calls are TRBV5-1 and TRBJ1-3, with D hard to call. The V gene's germline CDR1 is SGHRS and CDR2 YFSETQ. The CDR3 length is 13 residues. CDR3 nucleotides: TGCACCAGCAGCTTCGTCTCTGGAAACACCATATATTTT. Translation gives CTSSFVSGNTIYF.

As for this clonotype: A read error may be the cause here, since a much bigger clone is one base away. The V and J genes are TRBV30 and TRBJ2-4; D not resolved. The germline gives CDR1 GTSNPN, CDR2 SVGIG (reference sequence). V lost 3 bases to trimming and J lost 8 bases, with 11 bases between them. The CDR3 has 12 residues. CDR3: CAWRPKIDIQYF. The DNA for the CDR3 is TGTGCCTGGAGACCGAAAATAGACATTCAGTACTTC. Combining the CDR3 with reference TRBV30 and TRBJ2-4 gives the whole variable domain SQTIHQWPATLVQPVGSPLSLECTVEGTSNPNLYWYRQAAGRGLQLLFYSVGIGQISSEVPQNLSASRPQDRQFILSSKKLLLSDSGFYLCAWRPKIDIQYFGAGTRLSVL.

Worth noting for this clonotype: The junction and the germline gene differ at one end; a read error may be behind it. The chain links TRBV11-3 to TRBJ2-1; D may be TRBD2 (5 bases). From germline, CDR1 is SGHNT and CDR2 YENEEA. The CDR3 sequence is 16 residues long. The CDR3 sequence is CAGSSDGNNEANEQFF. In DNA, the CDR3 is TGCGCCGGCAGCTCAGACGGGAACAATGAGGCGAATGAGCAGTTCTTC.

Worth noting for this clonotype: A read error may account for a junction end that differs from germline. The chain has TRBV12-3 or TRBV12-4 and TRBJ2-3; D perhaps matches TRBD2 (5 bases). The CDR3 extends over 16 amino acids. For the CDR3, the DNA is TGTGTCAGCAGGCCTACTAGTGTACTATCCACAGATACGCAGTATTTT. This sequence encodes CVSRPTSVLSTDTQYF.

This clonotype showed up just a few times. The chain couples TRBV13 to TRBJ2-1; 8 bases line up with TRBD1. The germline CDR1 and CDR2 sequences are PRHDT and FYEKMQ (reference sequence). Losses at the gene ends were 5 bases for V and 0 bases for J; bases not matched to a gene: 12. The CDR3 length is 18 residues. The CDR3 region has the DNA TGTGCCAGCAGCCAAACTTCTGACAGGGGAAACTCCTACAATGAGCAGTTCTTC. Its protein product is CASSQTSDRGNSYNEQFF.

This clonotype was observed many times. This chain joins TRBV6-6 and TRBJ1-1; unclear D gene. Looked up from germline, CDR1 is MNHNY and CDR2 is SVGAGI (reference sequence). V was clipped by 2 bases and J by 6 bases, with 4 bases between them. The CDR3 totals 11 residues. CDR3 in DNA: TGTGCCAGCAGTTACCCCCCTGAAGCTTTCTTT. The encoded protein is CASSYPPEAFF.

This clonotype was seen repeatedly, ten times or more. This chain connects TRBV4-1 to TRBJ1-1, with 9 bases fitting TRBD1. The CDR3 is 15 residues long. From germline, CDR1 is MGHRA and CDR2 YSYEKL. The ends lost 4 bases at V and 5 bases at J; junction bases unmatched: 8. CDR3 DNA sequence: TGCGCCAGCAGCCTCTGGGACAGGGCGAAAACTGAAGCTTTCTTT. As protein: CASSLWDRAKTEAFF.

Regarding this clonotype: At one end the junction does not follow the germline gene, possibly because of a read error. The chain couples TRBV5-6 to TRBJ1-1, with D hard to call. The CDR3 length is 14 residues. Germline CDR1 and CDR2: SGHDT and YYEEEE. Here the CDR3 reads CASSLLSANTEALF. The CDR3 region has the DNA TGTGCCAGCAGCTTGCTCTCAGCTAACACCGAAGCTCTCTTT.

This clonotype was observed a handful of times. Since a much larger clone is just one base distant, this may be a read error. The V call is TRBV6-5, the J call TRBJ1-3; perhaps TRBD1 as D (5 bases). Trimming shortened V by 5 bases and J by 0 bases, and 14 bases separated the two germline ends. CDR3 size: 16 residues. Per the germline V gene, CDR1 is MNHEY and CDR2 is SVGAGI. The CDR3 DNA reads TGTGCCAGCAGTCGCTCCGGGACCGCCTCTGGAAACACCATATATTTT. Amino acids: CASSRSGTASGNTIYF.

The V call is TRBV10-2, the J call TRBJ2-3; no reliable D call. Trimming removed 4 bases at V and 4 bases at J, with 15 bases between. The CDR3 has 15 residues. The V gene's germline CDR1 is WSHSY and CDR2 SAAADI. The DNA of the CDR3 is TGCGCCAGCAGTGGATCACAGATTCACGCAGATACGCAGTATTTT. Protein: CASSGSQIHADTQYF.

Note on this clonotype: This sequence may be a read error, since a much larger clone differs from it by one base. The gene calls are TRBV7-8 and TRBJ2-3; 8 bases are a match to TRBD2. The CDR3 sequence is 16 residues long. Germline V gene data show CDR1 as SGHVS and CDR2 as FQNEAQ. V shed 7 bases, J shed 4 bases, and the junction held 13 bases outside the gene matches. This CDR3 reads CASINLGREAADTQYF. The DNA of the CDR3 is TGTGCCAGCATCAACCTAGGGCGGGAGGCAGCAGATACGCAGTATTTT.

Note on this clonotype: Just one base apart from a much larger clone, this may be a read error. V gene TRBV6-1 combines with J gene TRBJ2-5; a possible D gene is TRBD1 (6 bases). The CDR3 contains 15 residues. The V and J ends lost 7 bases and 4 bases respectively, with 19 bases between them. CDR1 and CDR2 (germline): MNHNS, SASEGT. The CDR3 DNA reads as TGTGCCAGCATCAAAAGGACAGTCAATGGAGAGACCCAGTACTTC. It yields the protein CASIKRTVNGETQYF.

Details on this clonotype: At one boundary the junction diverges from the germline segment, which might be a read error. The chain recombines TRBV12-3 or TRBV12-4 with TRBJ2-3; D remains unclear. The CDR3 sequence is 12 residues long. Written as DNA, the CDR3 is TGTGTCAGCACCGGGCTCGCGGATACGCAATATTTT. This codes for CVSTGLADTQYF.

This clonotype was found many times. The chain combines TRBV7-8 with TRBJ2-7; 10 nucleotides match TRBD2. CDR1 SGHVS and CDR2 FQNEAQ come from the germline V gene. CDR3 length: 15 amino acids. J gave up 0 bases and V 4 bases, and 3 bases lay outside the gene matches. The CDR3 sequence is CASSSLAGGSYEQYF. As DNA, the CDR3 is TGTGCCAGCAGCTCCTTAGCGGGAGGCTCCTACGAGCAGTACTTC. Looking up the rest from reference TRBV7-8 and TRBJ2-7 gives the full variable domain: GAGVSQSPRYKVAKRGQDVALRCDPISGHVSLFWYQQALGQGPEFLTYFQNEAQLDKSGLPSDRFFAERPEGSVSTLKIQRTQQEDSAVYLCASSSLAGGSYEQYFGPGTRLTVT.

V gene TRBV23-1 combines with J gene TRBJ1-4; TRBD1 might be the D (6 bases). TRBV23-1 is flagged as an ORF with uncertain function. The CDR3 runs to 16 residues. With 3 bases removed from V and 8 bases from J, the gap between germline ends came to 19 bases. CDR3 region: CASSHHSGTWAEKLFF. CDR3 nucleotides: TGCGCCAGCAGTCACCACTCCGGGACATGGGCGGAAAAACTGTTTTTT.

The rearrangement links TRBV6-5 to TRBJ2-7, with TRBD2 matching over 7 bases. The germline V gene encodes CDR1 MNHEY and CDR2 SVGAGI. This CDR3 region has 16 residues. V was clipped by 9 bases and J by 4 bases; unmatched bases: 18. This chain's CDR3 is CASSEDRGGGRYEQYF. CDR3 in DNA: TGTGCCAGTAGTGAGGATAGGGGCGGGGGACGGTACGAGCAGTACTTC.

This clonotype was detected only once. This sequence may be a read error, since a much larger clone differs from it by one base. CDR3 in amino acids: CAIGEHGGNDTEAFF. Here the CDR3 DNA reads TGTGCCATCGGTGAGCACGGAGGAAATGACACTGAAGCTTTCTTT. The rearrangement links TRBV10-3 to TRBJ1-1; no reliable D call. CDR1 and CDR2 from the germline V gene are ENHRY and SYGVKD. The CDR3 runs 15 residues.

This clonotype has a handful of counts. A clone one base away is much larger, so this may be a read error. This chain uses TRBV6-2 or TRBV6-3 with TRBJ1-6; D remains unclear. Per germline, CDR1 MNHEY and CDR2 SVGEGT. The CDR3 contains 14 residues. Here the CDR3 reads CASSYEGRRSPPHF. The CDR3 bases are TGTGCCAGCAGTTACGAGGGAAGGAGATCACCCCCCCACTTT.

Note on this clonotype: A much larger clone lies one base from this, so it may be a read error. The DNA of the CDR3 is TGTGCCAGCAGTCCGCTAGGCAGCACAGATACGCGGTATTTT. The encoded protein is CASSPLGSTDTRYF. V gene TRBV28 combines with J gene TRBJ2-3; D gene ambiguous. The CDR3 has 14 amino acids. Germline loops: CDR1 MDHEN, CDR2 SYDVKM.

The V gene is TRBV29-1, the J gene TRBJ1-1; 9 positions agree with TRBD1. With V trimmed by 7 bases and J by 10 bases, 16 bases remained unmatched. The CDR3 is made up of 14 amino acids. CDR1 and CDR2 (germline): SQVTM, ANQGSEA. CDR3 nucleotide sequence: TGCAGCGCTTATAGTCCGGGACAGGGAGGGGGAGCTTTCTTT. It yields the protein CSAYSPGQGGGAFF.

This clonotype was counted once. This sequence joins TRBV6-5 and TRBJ1-2; TRBD1 agrees at 8 bases. This CDR3 is built from 16 residues. Per the germline V gene, CDR1 is MNHEY and CDR2 is SVGAGI. Here the CDR3 reads CVRCYQTGTGHYGYTF. CDR3 coding DNA: TGTGTCAGATGTTATCAAACCGGGACAGGTCACTATGGCTACACCTTC.

With respect to this clonotype: The junction shows a germline mismatch at one end, possibly a read error. V is TRBV29-1 and J is TRBJ1-5; D is perhaps TRBD1 (6 bases). CDR1 is SQVTM, CDR2 ANQGSEA, per germline. This CDR3 is built from 12 residues. The CDR3 region is CSVRGMDQPQHF. CDR3 DNA sequence: TGTAGCGTTAGGGGGATGGATCAGCCTCAGCATTTT.

About this clonotype itself: A much more abundant neighbour one base away suggests this may be a read error. J is TRBJ1-6 and V is TRBV28, with D perhaps TRBD1 (5 bases). Germline CDR1 MDHEN, CDR2 SYDVKM. There are 15 residues in the CDR3. CDR3 bases: TGTGCCAACAGTTTGGGACGGGGCTTTAATTCACCCCTCCACTTT. This translates into CANSLGRGFNSPLHF.

To note about this clonotype: At one boundary the junction diverges from the germline segment, which might be a read error. V is TRBV11-1 and J is TRBJ2-7, with D tentatively TRBD2 (6 bases). Germline values: CDR1 SGHAT, CDR2 FQDESV (reference sequence). The CDR3 runs to 14 residues. The CDR3, as DNA: TGTGCTAGCAGTTTCGAAGCGGGTCGGAACGAGCAGTACTTC. Protein: CASSFEAGRNEQYF.

This clonotype was detected once. The CDR3 loop is CASREPGLSGGPTYYEQYF. CDR3 nucleotide sequence: TGCGCCAGCAGAGAGCCGGGACTATCGGGAGGGCCTACCTACTACGAGCAGTACTTC. The V gene is TRBV10-2, the J gene TRBJ2-7; 8 bases align to TRBD2. This CDR3 has 19 amino acids. Germline V gene sequence: CDR1 WSHSY, CDR2 SAAADI. With 6 bases clipped from V and 3 bases from J, the junction kept 22 bases outside the gene matches.

A word on this clonotype: A much larger clone differs by one base, so this may be a read error. The chain links TRBV11-2 to TRBJ2-3; tentatively, D is TRBD2 (5 bases). Germline V lookup: CDR1 SGHAT, CDR2 FQNNGV. V shed 3 bases and J shed 10 bases, with 20 bases lying between them. The CDR3 runs to 15 residues. The CDR3 is CASSFSTGESAAQYF. As DNA, the CDR3 is TGTGCCAGCAGCTTCTCCACCGGGGAATCGGCCGCGCAGTATTTT.

To note about this clonotype: This may stem from a read error, because a much larger clone lies one nucleotide away. V is TRBV29-1 and J is TRBJ1-4; D gene unclear. Germline CDR1 reads SQVTM; CDR2 reads ANQGSEA. The CDR3 sequence is 13 residues long. CDR3 in DNA: TGCAGCGTTGTATCCTCTTCTAATAAAAAACTGGTTTTT. Translation gives CSVVSSSNKKLVF. The whole variable domain, remainder taken from reference TRBV29-1 and TRBJ1-4, is SAVISQKPSRDICQRGTSLTIQCQVDSQVTMMFWYRQQPGQSLTLIATANQGSEATYESGFVIDKFPISRPNLTFSTLTVSNMSPEDSSIYLCSVVSSSNKKLVFGSGTQLSVL.

This clonotype came up once. The junction shows a germline mismatch at one end, possibly a read error. V and J are TRBV6-6 and TRBJ2-2, with D possibly matching TRBD2 (5 bases). In germline, CDR1 is MNHNY, CDR2 SVGAGI (reference sequence). The CDR3 extends over 16 amino acids. In nucleotides, the CDR3 is TGTGCCAGCTACGACATGGTAGGAGGTGACACCGGGGAGCTGTTCTTT. Translating it yields CASYDMVGGDTGELFF.

J is TRBJ2-1 and V is TRBV6-1, with 11 bases that match TRBD2. This CDR3 spans 14 amino acids. Germline V gives CDR1 MNHNS, CDR2 SASEGT. CDR3 loop: CISSLAGGDDEQFF. The CDR3 DNA reads TGTATCAGCAGTCTAGCGGGAGGAGACGATGAGCAGTTCTTC.